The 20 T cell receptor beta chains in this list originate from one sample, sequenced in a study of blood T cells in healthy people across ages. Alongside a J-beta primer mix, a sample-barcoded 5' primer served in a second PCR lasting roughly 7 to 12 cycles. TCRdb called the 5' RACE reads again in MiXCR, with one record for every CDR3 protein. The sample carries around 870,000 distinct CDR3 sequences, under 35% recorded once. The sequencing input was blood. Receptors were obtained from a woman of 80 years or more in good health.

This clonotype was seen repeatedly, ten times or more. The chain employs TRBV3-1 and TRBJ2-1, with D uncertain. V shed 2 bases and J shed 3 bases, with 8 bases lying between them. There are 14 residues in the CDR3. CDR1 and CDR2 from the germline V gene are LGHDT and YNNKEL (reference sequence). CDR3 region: CASSQSSVYNEQFF. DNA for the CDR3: TGTGCCAGCAGCCAATCCTCAGTCTACAATGAGCAGTTCTTC.

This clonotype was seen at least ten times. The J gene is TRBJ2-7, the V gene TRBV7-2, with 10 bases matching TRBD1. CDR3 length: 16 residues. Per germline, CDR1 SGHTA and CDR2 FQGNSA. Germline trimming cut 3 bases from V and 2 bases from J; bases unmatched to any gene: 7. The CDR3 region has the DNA TGTGCCAGCAGCTTTACCGGGACAGGGGACCCCTACGAGCAGTACTTC. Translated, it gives CASSFTGTGDPYEQYF.

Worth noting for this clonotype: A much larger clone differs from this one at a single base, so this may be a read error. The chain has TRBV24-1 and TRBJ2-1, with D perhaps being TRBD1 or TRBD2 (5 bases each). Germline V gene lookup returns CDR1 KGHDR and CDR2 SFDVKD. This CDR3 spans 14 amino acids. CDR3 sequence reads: CATSGLHGGDEQFF. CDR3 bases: TGTGCCACCAGTGGTTTGCATGGGGGTGATGAGCAGTTCTTC.

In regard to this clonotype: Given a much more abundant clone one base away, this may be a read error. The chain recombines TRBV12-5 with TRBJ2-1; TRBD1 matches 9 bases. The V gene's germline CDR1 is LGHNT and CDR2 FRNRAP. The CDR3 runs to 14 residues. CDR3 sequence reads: CAGGKGDRDNEQFF. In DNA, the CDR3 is TGTGCTGGTGGTAAAGGGGACAGGGACAATGAGCAGTTCTTC.

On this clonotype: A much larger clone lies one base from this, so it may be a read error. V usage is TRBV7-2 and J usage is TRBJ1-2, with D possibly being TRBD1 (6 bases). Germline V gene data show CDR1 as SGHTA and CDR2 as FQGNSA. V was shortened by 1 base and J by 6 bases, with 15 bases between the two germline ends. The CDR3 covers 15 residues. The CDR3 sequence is CASSLDPTGCDGYTF. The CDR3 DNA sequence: TGTGCCAGCAGCTTAGACCCCACAGGGTGCGATGGCTACACCTTC.

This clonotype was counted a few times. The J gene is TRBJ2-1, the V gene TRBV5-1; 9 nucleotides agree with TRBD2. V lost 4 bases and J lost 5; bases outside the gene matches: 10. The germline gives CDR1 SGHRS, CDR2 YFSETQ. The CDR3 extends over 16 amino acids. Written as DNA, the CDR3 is TGCGCCAGCAGCGGCCTTAGCGGGGGCCGCGACAATGAGCAGTTCTTC. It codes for CASSGLSGGRDNEQFF.

The chain's CDR3 is CASTWEGRPFEAFF. DNA of the CDR3: TGTGCCAGCACTTGGGAAGGGAGACCATTTGAAGCTTTCTTT. V usage is TRBV7-9 and J usage is TRBJ1-1; D is unresolved. The germline V and J ends were trimmed by 7 bases and 7 bases, with 19 bases remaining between them. The germline CDR1 and CDR2 sequences are SEHNR and FQNEAQ (reference sequence). The CDR3 covers 14 residues.

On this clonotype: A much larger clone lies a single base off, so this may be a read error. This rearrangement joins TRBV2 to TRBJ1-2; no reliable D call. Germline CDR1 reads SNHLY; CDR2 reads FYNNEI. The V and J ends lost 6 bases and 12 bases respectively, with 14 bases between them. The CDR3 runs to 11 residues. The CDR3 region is CASRVAGRDTF. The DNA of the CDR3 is TGTGCCAGCAGAGTGGCGGGAAGGGACACCTTC.

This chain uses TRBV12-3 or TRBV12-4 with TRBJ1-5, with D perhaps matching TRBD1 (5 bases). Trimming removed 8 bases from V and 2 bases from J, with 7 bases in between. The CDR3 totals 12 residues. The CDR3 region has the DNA TGTGCCAGCTGCAGGGGCAATCAGCCCCAGCATTTT. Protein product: CASCRGNQPQHF.

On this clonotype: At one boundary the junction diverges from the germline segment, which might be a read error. The CDR3 sequence: CASSSPRDRGKKFF. DNA for the CDR3: TGCGCCAGCAGCTCCCCCCGGGACAGGGGTAAGAAGTTCTTC. V usage is TRBV7-2 and J usage is TRBJ2-1; 10 nucleotides align to TRBD1. This CDR3 has 14 amino acids. Germline loops: CDR1 SGHTA, CDR2 FQGNSA.

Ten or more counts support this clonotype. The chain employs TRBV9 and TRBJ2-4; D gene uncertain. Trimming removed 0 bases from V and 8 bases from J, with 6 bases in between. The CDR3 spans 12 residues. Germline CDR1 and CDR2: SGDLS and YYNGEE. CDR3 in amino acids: CASSVAGDIQYF. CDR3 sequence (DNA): TGTGCCAGCAGCGTAGCCGGAGACATTCAGTACTTC.

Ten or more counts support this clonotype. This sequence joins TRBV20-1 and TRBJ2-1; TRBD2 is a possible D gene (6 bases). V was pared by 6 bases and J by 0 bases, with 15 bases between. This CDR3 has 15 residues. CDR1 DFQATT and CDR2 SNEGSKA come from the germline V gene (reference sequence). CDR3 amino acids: CSAGGRVSSYNEQFF. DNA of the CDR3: TGCAGTGCCGGAGGGCGGGTAAGCTCCTACAATGAGCAGTTCTTC.

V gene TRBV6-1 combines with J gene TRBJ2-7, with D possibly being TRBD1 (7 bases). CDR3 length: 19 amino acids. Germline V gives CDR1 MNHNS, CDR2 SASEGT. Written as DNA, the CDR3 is TGTGCCAGCAGTCCCAGGGCGGGACAGCTAAGAAAATTATCCTACGAGCAGTGCGTC. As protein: CASSPRAGQLRKLSYEQCV.

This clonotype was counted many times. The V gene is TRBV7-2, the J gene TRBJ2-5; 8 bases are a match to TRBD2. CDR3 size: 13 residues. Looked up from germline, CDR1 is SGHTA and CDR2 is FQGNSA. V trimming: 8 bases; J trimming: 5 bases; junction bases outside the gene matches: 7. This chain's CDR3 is CASGAGGGETQYF. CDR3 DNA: TGTGCCAGCGGGGCGGGGGGAGGGGAGACCCAGTACTTC.

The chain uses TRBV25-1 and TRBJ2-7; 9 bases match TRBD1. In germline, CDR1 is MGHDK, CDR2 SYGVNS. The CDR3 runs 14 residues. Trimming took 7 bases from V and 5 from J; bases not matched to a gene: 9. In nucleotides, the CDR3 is TGTGCCAGCACGGGACAGGGCCTGATAAACGAGCAGTACTTC. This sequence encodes CASTGQGLINEQYF.

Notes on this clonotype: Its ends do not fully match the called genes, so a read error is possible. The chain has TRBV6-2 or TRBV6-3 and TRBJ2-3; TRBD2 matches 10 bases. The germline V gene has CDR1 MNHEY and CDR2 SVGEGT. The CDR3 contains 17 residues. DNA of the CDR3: TGTGCCAGCAGTCCCCTTGGACTAGCGGACCTCACAGATACGCGGTATTTT. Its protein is CASSPLGLADLTDTRYF.

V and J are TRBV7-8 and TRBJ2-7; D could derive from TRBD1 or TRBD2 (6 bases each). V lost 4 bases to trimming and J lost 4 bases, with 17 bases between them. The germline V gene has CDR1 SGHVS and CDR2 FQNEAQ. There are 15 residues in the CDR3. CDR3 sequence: CASSSIGGLSYEQYF. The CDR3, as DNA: TGTGCCAGCAGCTCCATAGGGGGGCTTTCGTACGAGCAGTACTTC.

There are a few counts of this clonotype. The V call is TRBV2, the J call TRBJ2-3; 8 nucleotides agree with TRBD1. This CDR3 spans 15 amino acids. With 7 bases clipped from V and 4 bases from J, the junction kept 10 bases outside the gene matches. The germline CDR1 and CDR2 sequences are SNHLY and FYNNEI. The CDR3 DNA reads TGTGCCAGCACCAAAAGGACAGGGCGAGCAGATACGCAGTATTTT. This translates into CASTKRTGRADTQYF.

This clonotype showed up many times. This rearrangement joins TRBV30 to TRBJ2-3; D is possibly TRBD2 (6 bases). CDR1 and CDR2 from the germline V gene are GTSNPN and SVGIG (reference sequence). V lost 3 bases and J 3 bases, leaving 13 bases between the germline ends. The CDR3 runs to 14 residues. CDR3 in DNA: TGTGCCTGGAGGAGCCGGGGAGGTACAGATACGCAGTATTTT. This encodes CAWRSRGGTDTQYF.

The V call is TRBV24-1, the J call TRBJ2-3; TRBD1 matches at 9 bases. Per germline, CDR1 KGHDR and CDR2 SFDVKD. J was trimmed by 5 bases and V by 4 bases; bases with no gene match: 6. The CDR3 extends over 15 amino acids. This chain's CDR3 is CATSDRGQGRDTQYF. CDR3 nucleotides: TGTGCCACCAGTGACCGGGGACAGGGCAGAGATACGCAGTATTTT.